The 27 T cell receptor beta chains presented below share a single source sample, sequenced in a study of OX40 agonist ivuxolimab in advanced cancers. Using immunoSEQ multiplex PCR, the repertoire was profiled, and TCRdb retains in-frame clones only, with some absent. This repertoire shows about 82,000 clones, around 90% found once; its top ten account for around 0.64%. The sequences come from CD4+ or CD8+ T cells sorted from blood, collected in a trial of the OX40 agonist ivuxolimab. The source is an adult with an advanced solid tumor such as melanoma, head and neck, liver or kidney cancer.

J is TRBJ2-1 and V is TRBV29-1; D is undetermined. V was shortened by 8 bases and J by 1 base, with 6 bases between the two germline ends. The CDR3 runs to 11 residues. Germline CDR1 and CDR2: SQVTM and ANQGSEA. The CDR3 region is CSQGSYNEQFF. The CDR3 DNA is TGCAGCCAAGGGTCCTACAATGAGCAGTTCTTC.

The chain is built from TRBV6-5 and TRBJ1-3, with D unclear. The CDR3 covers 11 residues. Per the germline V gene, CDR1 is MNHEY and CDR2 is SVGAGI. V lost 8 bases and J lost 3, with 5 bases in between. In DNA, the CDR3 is TGTGCCAGCTCCCATGGAAACACCATATATTTT. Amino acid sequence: CASSHGNTIYF.

The CDR3 DNA follows: TGTGCCTGGGGCCGGGGCGGGTCCTCCGCTAGAGATACGCAGTATTTT. Translated, it gives CAWGRGGSSARDTQYF. This sequence joins TRBV30 and TRBJ2-3, with D perhaps assigned TRBD1 or TRBD2 (5 bases each). The germline V gene encodes CDR1 GTSNPN and CDR2 SVGIG (reference sequence). CDR3 length: 16 residues. V gave up 5 bases and J gave up 5 bases, with 23 bases separating them.

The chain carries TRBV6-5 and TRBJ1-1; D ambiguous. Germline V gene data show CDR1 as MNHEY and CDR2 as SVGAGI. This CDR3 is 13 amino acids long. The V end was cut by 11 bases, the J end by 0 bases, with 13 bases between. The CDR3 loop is CAARMTLNTEAFF. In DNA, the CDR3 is TGTGCCGCCCGGATGACACTGAACACTGAAGCTTTCTTT.

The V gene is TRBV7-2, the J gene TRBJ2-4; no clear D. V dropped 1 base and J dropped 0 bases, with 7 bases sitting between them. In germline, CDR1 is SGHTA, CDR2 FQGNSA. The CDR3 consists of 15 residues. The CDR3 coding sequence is TGTGCCAGCAGCTTAGATCCCGTAGCCAAAAACATTCAGTACTTC. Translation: CASSLDPVAKNIQYF. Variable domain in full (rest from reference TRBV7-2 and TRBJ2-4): GAGVSQSPSNKVTEKGKDVELRCDPISGHTALYWYRQSLGQGLEFLIYFQGNSAPDKSGLPSDRFSAERTGGSVSTLTIQRTQQEDSAVYLCASSLDPVAKNIQYFGAGTRLSVL.

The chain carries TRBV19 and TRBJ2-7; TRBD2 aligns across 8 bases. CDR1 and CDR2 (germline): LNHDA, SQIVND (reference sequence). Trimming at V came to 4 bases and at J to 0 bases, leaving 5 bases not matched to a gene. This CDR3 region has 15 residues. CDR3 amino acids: CASSTGLVGSYEQYF. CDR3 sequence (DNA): TGTGCCAGTAGTACGGGACTAGTTGGCTCCTACGAGCAGTACTTC.

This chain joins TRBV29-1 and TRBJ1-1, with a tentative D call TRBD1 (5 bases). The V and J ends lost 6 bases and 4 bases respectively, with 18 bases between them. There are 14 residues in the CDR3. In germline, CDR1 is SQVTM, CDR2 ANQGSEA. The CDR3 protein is CSVRMGPLGTEAFF. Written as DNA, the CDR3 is TGCAGCGTAAGAATGGGACCCTTGGGCACTGAAGCTTTCTTT.

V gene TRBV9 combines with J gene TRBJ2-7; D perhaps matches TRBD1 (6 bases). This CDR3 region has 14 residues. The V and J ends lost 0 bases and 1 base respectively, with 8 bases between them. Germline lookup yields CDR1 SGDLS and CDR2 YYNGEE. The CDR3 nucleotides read TGTGCCAGCAGCGTAGGGACAGCGTCCTACGAGCAGTACTTC. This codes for CASSVGTASYEQYF.

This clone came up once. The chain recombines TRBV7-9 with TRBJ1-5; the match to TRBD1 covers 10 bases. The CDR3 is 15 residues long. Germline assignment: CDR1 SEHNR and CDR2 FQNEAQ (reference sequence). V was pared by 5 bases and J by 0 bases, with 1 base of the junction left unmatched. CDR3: CASSRTGGSNQPQHF. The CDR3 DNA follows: TGTGCCAGCAGCCGGACAGGGGGTAGCAATCAGCCCCAGCATTTT.

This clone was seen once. The CDR3 nucleotides read TGTGCCAGCAGCCGGGGCTCCTACGAGCAGTACTTC. As protein: CASSRGSYEQYF. V usage is TRBV7-2 and J usage is TRBJ2-5; D perhaps matches TRBD2 (5 bases). The J call may be wrong; the DNA end is better matched by TRBJ2-7. The CDR3 totals 12 residues. CDR1 is SGHTA, CDR2 FQGNSA, per germline.

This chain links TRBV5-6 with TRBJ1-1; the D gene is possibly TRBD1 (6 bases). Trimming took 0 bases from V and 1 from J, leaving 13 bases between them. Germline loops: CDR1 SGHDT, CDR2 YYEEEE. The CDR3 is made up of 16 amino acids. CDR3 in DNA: TGTGCCAGCAGCTTGGGTGGGGGCTCCGCGAACACTGAAGCTTTCTTT. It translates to CASSLGGGSANTEAFF.

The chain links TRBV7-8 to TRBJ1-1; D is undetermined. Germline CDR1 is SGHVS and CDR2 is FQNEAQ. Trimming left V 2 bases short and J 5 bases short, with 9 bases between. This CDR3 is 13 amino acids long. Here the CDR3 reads CASSLILGTEAFF. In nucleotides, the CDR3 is TGTGCCAGCAGCTTAATCCTCGGAACTGAAGCTTTCTTT.

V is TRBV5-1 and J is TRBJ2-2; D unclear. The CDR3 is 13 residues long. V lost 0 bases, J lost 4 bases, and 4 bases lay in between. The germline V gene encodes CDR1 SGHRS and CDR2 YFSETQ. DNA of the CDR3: TGCGCCAGCAGCTTGGAAGTCACCGGGGAGCTGTTTTTT. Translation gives CASSLEVTGELFF.

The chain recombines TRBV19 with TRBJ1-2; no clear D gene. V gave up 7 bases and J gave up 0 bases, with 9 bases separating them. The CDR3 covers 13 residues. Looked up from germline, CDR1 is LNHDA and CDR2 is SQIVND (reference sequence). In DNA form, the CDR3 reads TGTGCCAGTAAACGGGATTCTAACTATGGCTACACCTTC. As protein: CASKRDSNYGYTF.

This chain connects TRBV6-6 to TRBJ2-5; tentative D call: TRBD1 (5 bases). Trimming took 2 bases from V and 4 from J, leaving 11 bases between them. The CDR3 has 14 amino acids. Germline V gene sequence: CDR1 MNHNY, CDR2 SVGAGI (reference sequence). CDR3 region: CASSYRGPPETQYF. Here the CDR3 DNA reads TGTGCCAGCAGTTACAGGGGTCCTCCAGAGACCCAGTACTTC.

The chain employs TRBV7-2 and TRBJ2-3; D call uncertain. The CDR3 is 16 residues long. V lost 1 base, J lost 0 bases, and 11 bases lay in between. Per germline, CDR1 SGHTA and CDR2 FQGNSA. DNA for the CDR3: TGTGCCAGCAGCTTAGAAGTTCACCCTAGCACAGATACGCAGTATTTT. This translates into CASSLEVHPSTDTQYF.

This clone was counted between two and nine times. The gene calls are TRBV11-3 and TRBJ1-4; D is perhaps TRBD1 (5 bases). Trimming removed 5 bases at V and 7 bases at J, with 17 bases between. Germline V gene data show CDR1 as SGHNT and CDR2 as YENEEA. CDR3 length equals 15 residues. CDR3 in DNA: TGTGCCAGCAGCCCTGACAGAATAAGGGGTGAAAAACTGTTTTTT. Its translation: CASSPDRIRGEKLFF.

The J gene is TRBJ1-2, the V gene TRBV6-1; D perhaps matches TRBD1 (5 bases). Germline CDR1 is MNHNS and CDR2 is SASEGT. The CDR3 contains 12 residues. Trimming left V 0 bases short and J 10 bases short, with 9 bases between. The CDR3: CASSEAQGSYTF. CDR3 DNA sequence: TGTGCCAGCAGTGAAGCGCAGGGTTCCTACACCTTC.

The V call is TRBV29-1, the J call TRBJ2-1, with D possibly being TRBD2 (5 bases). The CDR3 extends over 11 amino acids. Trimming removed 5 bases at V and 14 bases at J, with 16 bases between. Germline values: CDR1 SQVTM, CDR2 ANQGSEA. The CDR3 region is CSVNSGDLEFF. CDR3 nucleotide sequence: TGCAGCGTTAATTCCGGGGATCTCGAGTTCTTC.

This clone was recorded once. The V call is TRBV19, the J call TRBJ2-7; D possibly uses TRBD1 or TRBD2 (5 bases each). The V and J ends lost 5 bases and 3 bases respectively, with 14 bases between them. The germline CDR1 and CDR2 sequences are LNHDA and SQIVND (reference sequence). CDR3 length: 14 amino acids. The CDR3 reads CASSRGPPDYEQYF. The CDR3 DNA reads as TGTGCCAGTAGTCGGGGACCCCCAGACTACGAGCAGTACTTC.

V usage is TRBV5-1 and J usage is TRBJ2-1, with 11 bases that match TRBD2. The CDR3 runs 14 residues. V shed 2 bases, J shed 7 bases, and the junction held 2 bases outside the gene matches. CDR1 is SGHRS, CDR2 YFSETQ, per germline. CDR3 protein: CASSFASGGNEQFF. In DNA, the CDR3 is TGCGCCAGCAGCTTCGCTAGCGGGGGGAATGAGCAGTTCTTC.

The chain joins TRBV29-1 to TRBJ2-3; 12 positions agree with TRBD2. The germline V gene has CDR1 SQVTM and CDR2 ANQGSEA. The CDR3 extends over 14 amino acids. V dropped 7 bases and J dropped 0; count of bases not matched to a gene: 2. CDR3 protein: CSGGLAGSTDTQYF. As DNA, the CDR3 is TGCAGCGGGGGACTAGCGGGTAGCACAGATACGCAGTATTTT.

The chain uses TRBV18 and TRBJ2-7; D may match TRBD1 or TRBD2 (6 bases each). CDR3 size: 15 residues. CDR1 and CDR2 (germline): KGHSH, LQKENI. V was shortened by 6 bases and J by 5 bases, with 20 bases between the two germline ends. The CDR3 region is CASSPGLTGTDEQYF. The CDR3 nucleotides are TGTGCCAGCTCTCCTGGATTAACAGGGACTGACGAGCAGTACTTC.

The CDR3: CASSSRVADLYEQYF. CDR3 bases: TGTGCCAGCAGCTCAAGGGTAGCGGATTTATACGAGCAGTACTTC. The chain has TRBV7-2 and TRBJ2-7; D possibly corresponds to TRBD2 (6 bases). The CDR3 is 15 residues long. V lost 4 bases and J 4 bases, leaving 17 bases between the germline ends. Germline lookup yields CDR1 SGHTA and CDR2 FQGNSA.

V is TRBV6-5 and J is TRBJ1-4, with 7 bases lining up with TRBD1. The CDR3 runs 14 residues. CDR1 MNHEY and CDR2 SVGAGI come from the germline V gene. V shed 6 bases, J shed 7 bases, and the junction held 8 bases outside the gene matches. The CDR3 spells CASRPTGDGEKLFF. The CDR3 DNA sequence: TGTGCCAGCAGGCCCACAGGGGATGGTGAAAAACTGTTTTTT.

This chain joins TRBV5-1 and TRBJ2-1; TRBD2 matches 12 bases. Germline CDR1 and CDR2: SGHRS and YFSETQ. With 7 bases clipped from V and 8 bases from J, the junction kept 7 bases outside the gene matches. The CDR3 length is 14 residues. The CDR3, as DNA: TGCGCCAGCTTTACGACTAGCGGGAGTGATGAGCAGTTCTTC. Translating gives CASFTTSGSDEQFF.

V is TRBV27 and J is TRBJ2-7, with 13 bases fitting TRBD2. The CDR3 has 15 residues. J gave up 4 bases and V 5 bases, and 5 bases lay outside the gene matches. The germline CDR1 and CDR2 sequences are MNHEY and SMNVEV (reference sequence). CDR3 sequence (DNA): TGTGCCAGCAGTCGTAGACTAGCGGGAGGTTACGAGCAGTACTTC. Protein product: CASSRRLAGGYEQYF.